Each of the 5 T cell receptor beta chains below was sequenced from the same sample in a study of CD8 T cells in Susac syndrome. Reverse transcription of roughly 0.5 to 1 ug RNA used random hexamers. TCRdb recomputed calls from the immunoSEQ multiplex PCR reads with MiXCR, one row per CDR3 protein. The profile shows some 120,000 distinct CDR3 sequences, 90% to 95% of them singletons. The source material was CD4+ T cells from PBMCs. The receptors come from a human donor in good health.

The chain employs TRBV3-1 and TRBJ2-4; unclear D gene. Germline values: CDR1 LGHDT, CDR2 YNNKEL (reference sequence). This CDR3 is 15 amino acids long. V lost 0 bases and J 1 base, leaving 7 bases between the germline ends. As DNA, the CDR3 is TGTGCCAGCAGCCAAGACGACGGCGCCAAAAACATTCAGTACTTC. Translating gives CASSQDDGAKNIQYF.

The DNA of the CDR3 is TGCGCCAGCAGCCAAGATATCGGTGGGGGACAGTCTAATGAAAAACTGTTTTTT. Protein: CASSQDIGGGQSNEKLFF. The V call is TRBV4-1, the J call TRBJ1-4; 7 bases are shared with TRBD1. The CDR3 length is 18 residues. With V trimmed by 0 bases and J by 3 bases, 10 bases remained unmatched. Germline V gene data show CDR1 as MGHRA and CDR2 as YSYEKL.

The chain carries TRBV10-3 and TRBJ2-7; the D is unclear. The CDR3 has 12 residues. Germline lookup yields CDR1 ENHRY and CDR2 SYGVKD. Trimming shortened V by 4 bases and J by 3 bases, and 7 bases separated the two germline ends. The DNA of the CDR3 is TGTGCCATCAGTGCCCTGGGCTACGAGCAGTACTTC. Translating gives CAISALGYEQYF.

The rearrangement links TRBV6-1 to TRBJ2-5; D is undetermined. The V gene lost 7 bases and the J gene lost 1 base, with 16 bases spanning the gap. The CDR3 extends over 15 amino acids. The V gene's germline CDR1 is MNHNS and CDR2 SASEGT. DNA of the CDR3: TGTGCCAGCACCTACTCCGGGCTACTCCAAGAGACCCAGTACTTC. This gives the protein CASTYSGLLQETQYF.

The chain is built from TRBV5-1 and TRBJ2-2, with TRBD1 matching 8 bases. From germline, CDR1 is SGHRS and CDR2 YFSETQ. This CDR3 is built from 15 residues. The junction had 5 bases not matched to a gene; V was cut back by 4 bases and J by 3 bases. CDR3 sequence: CASSEDRAYTGELFF. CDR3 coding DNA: TGCGCCAGCAGCGAGGACAGGGCATACACCGGGGAGCTGTTTTTT. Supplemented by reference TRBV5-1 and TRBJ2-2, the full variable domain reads KAGVTQTPRYLIKTRGQQVTLSCSPISGHRSVSWYQQTPGQGLQFLFEYFSETQRNKGNFPGRFSGRQFSNSRSEMNVSTLELGDSALYLCASSEDRAYTGELFFGEGSRLTVL.